This T cell receptor (beta chain) was documented in a study of blood T cells in healthy people across ages. This clonotype has just a few counts. No antigen is known for it. Alongside a J-beta primer mix, a sample-barcoded 5' primer served in a second PCR lasting 7 to 11 cycles. MiXCR was run by TCRdb on the 5' RACE reads, yielding one entry per CDR3 protein. The sample gives some 370,000 distinct CDR3 sequences, more than 45% of which show up once; under 65% is in the top ten. Whole-study results and caveats: Older age went with lower TCR beta diversity per million T cells, in a roughly linear way.

The TCR sequence derives from a man aged 55 to 70 in good health. The specimen sequenced was blood.

The chain's CDR3 is CSASHSGSLGDTQYF. The DNA of the CDR3 is TGCAGTGCTAGTCACAGCGGGAGTCTGGGAGATACGCAGTATTTT. The chain has TRBV20-1 and TRBJ2-3; 8 bases fit TRBD2. There are 15 residues in the CDR3. After removal of 3 bases from V and 5 bases from J, the junction contained 10 bases not matched to a gene. Germline CDR1 DFQATT, CDR2 SNEGSKA (reference sequence).